A selection of T cell receptor beta chains follows, all from one sample in a study of T-cell reconstitution after alpha-beta-depleted transplantation in children. TCRdb reprocessed the PCR reads via MiXCR and lists one record per CDR3 protein. This sample carries a few hundred thousand distinct CDR3 sequences, 43% of them seen once, and the ten largest clones take 25% to 30%. Sequenced here: PBMCs, sampled before TCRalphabeta/CD19-depleted stem cell transplant. The source of these receptors is a girl aged 2 to 9 with aplastic anemia, due to receive a stem cell transplant. Each CDR3 is given with its conserved first and last residue.

v_gene | CDR3aa
TRBV7-6 | CASSSGVALWNEQFF
TRBV5-1 | CASSISSGVSTDTQYF
TRBV7-9 | CASHRPGLVDEQFF
TRBV2 | CATLREGEQFF
TRBV27 | CASSRTRKVTGQYF
TRBV15 | CATSRDAVLREQYF
TRBV5-5 | CASSLLGILNTEAFF
TRBV7-9 | CATHRGYEQYF
TRBV5-1 | CASSLSGREETQYF
TRBV20-1 | CSARDYPGRAEAFF
TRBV27 | CASSPQARNEQFF
TRBV7-2 | CASSSDRVEQYF
TRBV12-3/TRBV12-4 | CASHPGGFTDTQYF
TRBV20-1 | CSARTGATNEKLFF
TRBV5-5 | CASSLRGAIGELFF
TRBV20-1 | CSAPIVPGNTIYF
TRBV7-6 | CASSLSGPGAEAFF
TRBV6-1 | CASSEAGTNYGYTF
TRBV20-1 | CSARTGAYNSPLHF
TRBV5-6 | CASSSGAGSQFF
TRBV7-9 | CASSTAGVMEQYF
TRBV7-6 | CASSLELAGVGNEQFF
TRBV19 | CASSGSSYTQYF
TRBV6-6 | CASTFAEETQYF
TRBV29-1 | CSVEGRGLGYGYTF
TRBV18 | CASSEFPYNEQFF
TRBV20-1 | CSASPYGTLSYNEQFF
TRBV20-1 | CSARPVGRGEKLFF
TRBV3-1 | CASSHRGGNEQYF
TRBV20-1 | CSAKNSGRGETQYF
TRBV12-3/TRBV12-4 | CASSHTGLSTDTQYF